Listed below are T cell receptor beta chains from one sample, sequenced in a study of blood T cell repertoires in COVID-19. Method: immunoSEQ multiplex PCR; TCRdb's copy keeps in-frame clones and lacks some. The table includes some 100,000 clones, roughly 87% detected once. Material: peripheral blood. The receptors here all came from a human donor in a cohort sampled during active COVID-19. Both conserved end residues are part of each CDR3. The D gene is left open where the match is weak. Some rows have no size entry. The others give once, few or many, or a class for an expanded clone.

D | J | size | V | CDR3 | DNA
NA | TRBJ1-1 | few | TRBV3-1/TRBV3-2 | CASSQGPEGTEAFF | TGTGCCAGCAGCCAAGGACCTGAGGGCACTGAAGCTTTCTTT
NA | TRBJ2-1 | NA | TRBV9 | CASSGGPTSTRSVNEQFF | TGTGCCAGCAGCGGGGGCCCCACTTCGACACGGTCGGTCAATGAGCAGTTCTTC
NA | TRBJ1-2 | NA | TRBV6-5 | CAIQGNYGYTF | TGTGCCATCCAGGGTAACTATGGCTACACCTTC
TRBD1 | TRBJ1-4 | NA | TRBV10-2 | CASSEQDRTYQFF | TGCGCCAGCAGTGAGCAGGACAGGACCTACCAGTTTTTT
TRBD1 | TRBJ1-6 | NA | TRBV24-1 | CATSEPRQGVNSPLHF | TGTGCCACCAGTGAACCCAGACAGGGTGTAAATTCACCCCTCCACTTT
NA | TRBJ2-1 | NA | TRBV9 | CASSVAVSSSYNEQFF | TGTGCCAGCAGCGTAGCTGTCTCGAGCTCCTACAATGAGCAGTTCTTC
NA | TRBJ2-7 | NA | TRBV5-1 | CASSLVGTAAYEQYF | TGCGCCAGCAGCTTGGTCGGGACTGCAGCCTACGAGCAGTACTTC
NA | TRBJ2-1 | NA | TRBV14 | CASSQDSGLSYNEQFF | TGTGCCAGCAGCCAAGATAGCGGACTCTCCTACAATGAGCAGTTCTTC
NA | TRBJ2-7 | NA | TRBV18 | CASSPSGFREQYF | TGTGCCAGCTCACCTTCAGGGTTTCGGGAGCAGTACTTC
TRBD1 | TRBJ1-1 | NA | TRBV19 | CASSVDRGTEAFF | TGTGCCAGTAGCGTGGACAGGGGCACTGAAGCTTTCTTT
NA | TRBJ2-4 | NA | TRBV6-6 | CASSYVQGKNIQYF | TGTGCCAGCAGTTACGTACAGGGCAAAAACATTCAGTACTTC
TRBD2 | TRBJ2-1 | NA | TRBV11-3 | CASNLGLADSYNEQFF | TGTGCCAGCAACTTGGGACTAGCGGACTCCTACAATGAGCAGTTCTTC
NA | TRBJ2-5 | NA | TRBV5-1 | CASSSSLGGRQETQYF | TGCGCCAGCAGCTCGTCTTTGGGAGGACGGCAAGAGACCCAGTACTTC
TRBD1 | TRBJ1-1 | NA | TRBV5-4 | CASTLGQKNTEAFF | TGTGCCAGCACCCTGGGACAGAAGAACACTGAAGCTTTCTTT